Presented here are 14 T cell receptor beta chains from one specimen sequenced in a study of regulatory T cells in long-lasting Graves disease. Time point of the sample: newly diagnosed GD, antithyroid drugs for less than 3 months. Generation of the TCR library employed RNA extracted from PBMCs. Arm-PCR with iRepertoire HTBI primers amplified the CDR3 regions for these TCR beta libraries. A single record per CDR3 protein comes from TCRdb applying MiXCR to the multiplex PCR reads. The sample contains about 540,000 distinct CDR3 sequences, approximately 13% of which appear only once. This same sample was also part of a study on T cells in Graves' hyperthyroidism and ophthalmopathy.

Sequenced material: peripheral blood mononuclear cells (PBMCs), taken at new diagnosis, from a patient treated with antithyroid drugs. The source of these receptors is a man aged 25-40 years with Graves disease.

CDR3 sequence (DNA): TGCGCCAGCAGCCAAGATAACGCGTATAGCAATCAGCCCCAGCATTTT. Its protein is CASSQDNAYSNQPQHF. The chain employs TRBV4-1 and TRBJ1-5; D uncertain. The CDR3 loop spans 16 amino acids. The V gene's germline CDR1 is MGHRA and CDR2 YSYEKL. V shed 0 bases and J shed 0 bases, with 9 bases lying between them.

This clonotype was observed at least ten times. The chain couples TRBV3-1 to TRBJ1-1; D is possibly TRBD1 (6 bases). This CDR3 has 19 amino acids. Germline assignment: CDR1 LGHDT and CDR2 YNNKEL (reference sequence). Trimming shortened V by 0 bases and J by 0 bases, and 20 bases separated the two germline ends. The CDR3 spells CASSQDAGTRKIMNTEAFF. CDR3 nucleotides: TGTGCCAGCAGCCAAGACGCCGGGACACGGAAAATCATGAACACTGAAGCTTTCTTT.

This clonotype was counted at least ten times. The chain couples TRBV5-1 to TRBJ1-1, with D unclear. V lost 0 bases to trimming and J lost 1 base, with 7 bases between them. In germline, CDR1 is SGHRS, CDR2 YFSETQ. CDR3 length equals 14 residues. This chain's CDR3 is CASSLATPNTEAFF. In nucleotides, the CDR3 is TGCGCCAGCAGCTTGGCCACCCCGAACACTGAAGCTTTCTTT.

This clonotype was observed many times. CDR3 bases: TGTGCCAGCAGACGGGACTTGGAAGAGACCCAGTACTTC. It is translated as CASRRDLEETQYF. The rearrangement links TRBV6-1 to TRBJ2-5; a possible D gene is TRBD2 (6 bases). This CDR3 is 13 amino acids long. Trimming removed 6 bases from V and 3 bases from J, with 11 bases in between. Germline CDR1 and CDR2: MNHNS and SASEGT.

The chain employs TRBV30 and TRBJ2-5; D might be TRBD1 or TRBD2, each matching 6 bases. Trimming left V 4 bases short and J 1 base short, with 13 bases between. CDR3 size: 14 residues. Germline assignment: CDR1 GTSNPN and CDR2 SVGIG (reference sequence). Written as DNA, the CDR3 is TGTGCCTGGACGGGTTCGGGGGCCCAAGAGACCCAGTACTTC. Translation: CAWTGSGAQETQYF.

This clonotype was seen at least ten times. The J gene is TRBJ2-3, the V gene TRBV5-1, with 15 bases lining up with TRBD2. V lost 4 bases to trimming and J lost 2 bases; unmatched junction nucleotides: 5. There are 17 residues in the CDR3. Per germline, CDR1 SGHRS and CDR2 YFSETQ. The CDR3 nucleotides read TGCGCCAGCAGCGGGGGACTAGCGGGAGGTCCCACAGATACGCAGTATTTT. It specifies CASSGGLAGGPTDTQYF.

This chain uses TRBV6-1 with TRBJ2-7; 8 bases align to TRBD1. The CDR3 is made up of 13 amino acids. CDR1 is MNHNS, CDR2 SASEGT, per germline. V lost 8 bases and J lost 0; bases outside the gene matches: 3. The CDR3 sequence is CASCTGGSYEQYF. CDR3 sequence (DNA): TGTGCCAGCTGTACAGGGGGCTCCTACGAGCAGTACTTC.

This clonotype came up many times. CDR3 sequence reads: CASKFLDGNSYEQYF. The CDR3 nucleotides are TGCGCCAGCAAGTTTCTGGACGGCAATTCCTACGAGCAGTACTTC. J is TRBJ2-7 and V is TRBV5-1; D gene ambiguous. The CDR3 sequence is 15 residues long. Trimming shortened V by 6 bases and J by 1 base, and 17 bases separated the two germline ends. From germline, CDR1 is SGHRS and CDR2 YFSETQ.

The rearrangement joins TRBV6-1 to TRBJ2-7; a weak D match, TRBD1 (6 bases). The CDR3 sequence is 16 residues long. Germline V gives CDR1 MNHNS, CDR2 SASEGT. Trimming stripped 4 bases from V and 1 base from J, with 17 bases between. The CDR3 here is CASSGAGASKSYEQYF. CDR3 in DNA: TGTGCCAGCAGTGGCGCAGGGGCTAGCAAGTCCTACGAGCAGTACTTC.

This clonotype was detected many times. This chain uses TRBV27 with TRBJ1-2; 7 bases align to TRBD1. This CDR3 spans 15 amino acids. Germline trimming cut 3 bases from V and 4 bases from J; bases unmatched to any gene: 8. Per germline, CDR1 MNHEY and CDR2 SMNVEV (reference sequence). Written as DNA, the CDR3 is TGTGCCAGCAGTTTCTCGGAGACAGGGACCTATGGCTACACCTTC. Amino acids: CASSFSETGTYGYTF.

In its sample, this clonotype was seen many times. The V call is TRBV7-9, the J call TRBJ2-3, with a possible D match to TRBD2 (5 bases). Germline V lookup: CDR1 SEHNR, CDR2 FQNEAQ (reference sequence). CDR3 length: 14 amino acids. Trimming removed 8 bases from V and 0 bases from J, with 12 bases in between. The CDR3 DNA sequence: TGTGCCAGCCTAGACACTAGAAGCACAGATACGCAGTATTTT. It encodes CASLDTRSTDTQYF.

The CDR3 region has the DNA TGTGCCAGCAGCTTAGAGATTGGTCAGGGTCAATACTTC. Its translation: CASSLEIGQGQYF. The chain is built from TRBV7-9 and TRBJ2-4; D perhaps matches TRBD1 (5 bases). Germline CDR1 is SEHNR and CDR2 is FQNEAQ (reference sequence). This CDR3 is built from 13 residues. The V end lost 1 base, the J end lost 16 bases, and 17 bases lay between the germline ends. Supplemented by reference TRBV7-9 and TRBJ2-4, the full variable domain reads DTGVSQNPRHKITKRGQNVTFRCDPISEHNRLYWYRQTLGQGPEFLTYFQNEAQLEKSRLLSDRFSAERPKGSFSTLEIQRTEQGDSAMYLCASSLEIGQGQYFGAGTRLSVL.

This clonotype appeared many times. The CDR3 nucleotides read TGTGCCTGGAGTATAGGCTACGAGCAGTACTTC. This sequence encodes CAWSIGYEQYF. This rearrangement joins TRBV30 to TRBJ2-7; unclear D gene. CDR1 and CDR2 (germline): GTSNPN, SVGIG (reference sequence). The CDR3 consists of 11 residues. V was shortened by 2 bases and J by 3 bases, with 5 bases between the two germline ends.

Many counts were recorded for this clonotype. The chain couples TRBV27 to TRBJ2-7, with 9 nucleotides matching TRBD2. The CDR3 is 15 residues long. The junction had 7 bases not matched to a gene; V was cut back by 1 base and J by 6 bases. Looked up from germline, CDR1 is MNHEY and CDR2 is SMNVEV (reference sequence). DNA for the CDR3: TGTGCCAGCAGTTTATATAGTAGCGGGAGATCCGAGCAGTACTTC. Translation gives CASSLYSSGRSEQYF.